The T cell receptor (beta chain) described here comes from a study of shared clonotypes between healthy human individuals. The study enrolled healthy HIV-negative adults without recent acute infections or vaccinations as donors. This clone was detected only once. Authors' data handling: ImmunoSEQ only sent back junction sequences with no quality scores, so filtering was done differently. Assay used: immunoSEQ multiplex PCR; TCRdb lists only in-frame clones, some missing. Clone size and the V and J calls come from that table; the DNA yielded D and trimming. The repertoire holds 470,000 or so clones, almost 80% seen once, with more than 10% in the top ten. The germline CDR1 and CDR2 sequences are ENHRY and SYGVKD. V was clipped by 1 base and J by 4 bases, with 20 bases between them. The CDR3 contains 17 residues.

The receptor's source is a woman in her thirties or forties in good health. Some clones in this sample may be carry-over from other donors' samples. The chain employs TRBV10-3 and TRBJ2-7, with D maybe TRBD2 (8 bases). The sequencing input was PBMCs. CDR3 amino acids: CAISEFGQAGGIYEQYF. The CDR3 DNA sequence: TGTGCCATCAGTGAGTTCGGACAGGCGGGGGGTATATACGAGCAGTACTTC.